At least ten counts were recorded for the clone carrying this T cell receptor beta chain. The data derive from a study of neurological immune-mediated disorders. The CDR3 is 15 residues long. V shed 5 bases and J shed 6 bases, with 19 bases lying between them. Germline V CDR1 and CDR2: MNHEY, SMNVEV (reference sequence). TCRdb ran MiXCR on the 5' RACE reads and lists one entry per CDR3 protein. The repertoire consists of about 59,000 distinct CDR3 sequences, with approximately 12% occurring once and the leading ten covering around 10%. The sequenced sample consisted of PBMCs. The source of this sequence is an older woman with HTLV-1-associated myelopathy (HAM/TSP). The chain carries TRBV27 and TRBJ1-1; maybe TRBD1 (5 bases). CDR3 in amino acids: CASSPRPQLGAEAFF. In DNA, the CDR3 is TGTGCCAGCAGTCCTAGGCCCCAACTGGGGGCTGAAGCTTTCTTT.